This T cell receptor (beta chain) derives from a study of T-cell memory formation after mild COVID-19. Whole-study findings and limits: Second-wave clones with a day 37 peak had unconfirmed SARS-CoV-2 specificity. Researchers found some responding clones in pre-infection memory, a sign that cross-reactive memory joined. Among clones contracting day 15 to 85, CD4/CD8 was balanced, whereas later expanders leaned CD4+.

The CDR3 runs 15 residues. From germline, CDR1 is SGHRS and CDR2 YFSETQ. With 0 bases removed from V and 0 bases from J, the gap between germline ends came to 10 bases. This clonotype was seen ten or more times. Its antigen is not identified. Constant-segment primers and 5'RACE yielded cDNA libraries for TCR alpha and TCR beta, each carrying sample barcodes and UMIs. Each CDR3 protein is one row after TCRdb ran MiXCR on the 5' RACE reads. The sample yields approximately 440,000 distinct CDR3 sequences, about 20% seen once. This receptor was obtained from an adult woman who had mild COVID-19 (a few samples of this study predate the infection). Cell type and time point are not known. The sample taken for sequencing was PBMCs or a T cell subset sorted from them (not recorded which). V usage is TRBV5-1 and J usage is TRBJ2-7, with D tentatively TRBD1 (6 bases). The CDR3 coding sequence is TGCGCCAGCAGCTTGGTCCAGGGGAACTCCTACGAGCAGTACTTC. This codes for CASSLVQGNSYEQYF.